The 2 T cell receptor beta chains reported below all come from one sample, sequenced in a study of blood T cell repertoires in COVID-19. Method: immunoSEQ multiplex PCR; TCRdb's copy keeps in-frame clones and lacks some. The sample carries over 150,000 clones, approximately 85% recorded once. The material sequenced was peripheral blood. These receptors came from an elderly man with COVID-19, enrolled during active disease.

The table lists this clone with a count of one. The CDR3 coding sequence is TGTGCCACGGGACAGGGAAATGAAAAACTGTTTTTT. This gives the protein CATGQGNEKLFF. This rearrangement joins TRBV10-3 to TRBJ1-4; 9 nucleotides line up with TRBD1. Germline V gene lookup returns CDR1 ENHRY and CDR2 SYGVKD. This CDR3 comprises 12 residues. V trimming: 10 bases; J trimming: 5 bases; junction bases outside the gene matches: 2.

V is TRBV9 and J is TRBJ2-3, with D possibly being TRBD2 (7 bases). V lost 0 bases to trimming and J lost 0 bases, with 11 bases between them. The CDR3 sequence is 16 residues long. Germline lookup yields CDR1 SGDLS and CDR2 YYNGEE. DNA of the CDR3: TGTGCCAGCAGCGTAGTGGGGGGGGCGAGCACAGATACGCAGTATTTT. The encoded protein is CASSVVGGASTDTQYF.